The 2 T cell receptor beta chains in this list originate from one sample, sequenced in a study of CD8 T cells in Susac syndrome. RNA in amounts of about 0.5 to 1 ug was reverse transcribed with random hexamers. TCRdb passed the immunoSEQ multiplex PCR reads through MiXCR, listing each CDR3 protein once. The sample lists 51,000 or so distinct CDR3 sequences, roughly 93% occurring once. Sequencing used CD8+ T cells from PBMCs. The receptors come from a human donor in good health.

The chain's CDR3 is CASTDLGLLTYEQYF. The DNA of the CDR3 is TGTGCCAGCACCGACCTGGGACTCCTTACCTACGAGCAGTACTTC. The chain recombines TRBV28 with TRBJ2-7; a possible D gene is TRBD2 (6 bases). The germline CDR1 and CDR2 sequences are MDHEN and SYDVKM. V shed 7 bases and J shed 2 bases, with 18 bases lying between them. The CDR3 covers 15 residues.

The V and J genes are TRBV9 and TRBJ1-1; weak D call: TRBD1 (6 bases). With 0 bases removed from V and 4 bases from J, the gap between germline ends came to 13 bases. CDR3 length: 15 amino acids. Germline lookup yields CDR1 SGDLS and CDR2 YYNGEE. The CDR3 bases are TGTGCCAGCAGCGTAGATGGGGGGCTGGCCACTGAAGCTTTCTTT. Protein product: CASSVDGGLATEAFF. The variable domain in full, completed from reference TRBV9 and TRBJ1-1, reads DSGVTQTPKHLITATGQRVTLRCSPRSGDLSVYWYQQSLDQGLQFLIQYYNGEERAKGNILERFSAQQFPDLHSELNLSSLELGDSALYFCASSVDGGLATEAFFGQGTRLTVV.